This T cell receptor (beta chain) was sequenced during a study of blood T cell repertoires in COVID-19. In the study overall: Material from acute and convalescent COVID-19 was sourced from the United States, Italy and Spain. The cDNA or gDNA used as material had been derived from T cells, B-cell-depleted T cells, or PBMCs.

As originally analysed: Amplification of reference gene primers was used by the study to estimate nucleated cell counts. Repertoires were generated with immunoSEQ multiplex PCR, while TCRdb's copy carries only in-frame clones and drops some. Clonal size and the V and J genes are those of that table, whereas D and trimming came from the DNA. The data contain 250,000 to 300,000 clones, 85% to 90% of them seen just once; the ten biggest clones take up around 1.5%. The germline V and J ends were trimmed by 4 bases and 3 bases, with 17 bases remaining between them. Germline V lookup: CDR1 SGHNT, CDR2 YYREEE (reference sequence). The CDR3 has 15 residues.

The sequence came from a woman aged 40 to 49 who had recovered from COVID-19. Material for sequencing was peripheral blood. V gene TRBV5-4 combines with J gene TRBJ2-7, with D uncertain. CDR3 region: CASSAAPQDGYEQYF. The CDR3 DNA sequence: TGTGCCAGCAGCGCGGCCCCTCAAGACGGCTACGAGCAGTACTTC.